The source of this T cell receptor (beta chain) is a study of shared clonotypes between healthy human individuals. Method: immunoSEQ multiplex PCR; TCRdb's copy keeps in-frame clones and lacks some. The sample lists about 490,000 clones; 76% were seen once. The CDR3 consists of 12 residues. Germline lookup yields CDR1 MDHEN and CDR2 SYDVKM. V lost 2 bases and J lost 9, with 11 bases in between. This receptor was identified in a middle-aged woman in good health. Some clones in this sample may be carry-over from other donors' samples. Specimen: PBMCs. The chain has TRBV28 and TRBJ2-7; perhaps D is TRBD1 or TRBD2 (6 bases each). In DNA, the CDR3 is TGTGCCAGCAGTTTAGGGGGGCCGGTGCAGTACTTC. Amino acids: CASSLGGPVQYF.